This T cell receptor (beta chain) was recovered during a study of vaccination and CD4 T cells after COVID-19. The CDR3 has 14 amino acids. V was pared by 2 bases and J by 4 bases, with 11 bases between. CDR1 and CDR2 from the germline V gene are SGHVS and FQNEAQ. This clonotype was counted only a few times. Its antigen is as yet unknown. Overall study results and limits: A median approximately 86% of convalescent patients' SARS-CoV-2-reactive clones emerged only after vaccination.

The Oncomine TCR Beta short-read assay sequenced DNA from cultured CD4+ T cells. MiXCR, applied by TCRdb to the PCR reads, yields one record per CDR3 protein. The sample lists around 6,100 distinct CDR3 sequences, around 48% occurring once. Treatment specified: approximately nine-day PBMC culture with coronavirus spike peptide pools or control peptides (ViraFEST assay). Prior to the COVID-19 pandemic (2011-2018), the unexposed donor's CD4+ T cells were collected. Peptide pools at 10 ug/ml and IL-2 at approximately 10 IU/ml were added to cultures of a few million PBMCs per well. This receptor was obtained from a human donor in good health. This chain connects TRBV7-8 to TRBJ1-1; D unresolved. The source material was CD4+ T cells from blood, cultured in vitro. CDR3 amino acids: CASSLLGYGTEAFF. The CDR3 DNA reads TGTGCCAGCAGCTTACTGGGGTACGGCACTGAAGCTTTCTTT.